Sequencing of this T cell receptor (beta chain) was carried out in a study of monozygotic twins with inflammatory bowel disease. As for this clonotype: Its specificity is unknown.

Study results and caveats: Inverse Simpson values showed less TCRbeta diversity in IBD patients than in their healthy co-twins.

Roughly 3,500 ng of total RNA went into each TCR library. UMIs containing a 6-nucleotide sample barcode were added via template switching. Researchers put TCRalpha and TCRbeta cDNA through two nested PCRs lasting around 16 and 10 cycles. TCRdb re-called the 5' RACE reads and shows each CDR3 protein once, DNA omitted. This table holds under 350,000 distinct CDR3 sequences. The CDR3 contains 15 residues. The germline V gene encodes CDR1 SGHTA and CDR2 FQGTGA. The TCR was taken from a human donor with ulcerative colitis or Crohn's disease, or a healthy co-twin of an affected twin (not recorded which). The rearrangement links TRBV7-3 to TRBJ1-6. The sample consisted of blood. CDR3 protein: CASSLAASYNSPLHF.